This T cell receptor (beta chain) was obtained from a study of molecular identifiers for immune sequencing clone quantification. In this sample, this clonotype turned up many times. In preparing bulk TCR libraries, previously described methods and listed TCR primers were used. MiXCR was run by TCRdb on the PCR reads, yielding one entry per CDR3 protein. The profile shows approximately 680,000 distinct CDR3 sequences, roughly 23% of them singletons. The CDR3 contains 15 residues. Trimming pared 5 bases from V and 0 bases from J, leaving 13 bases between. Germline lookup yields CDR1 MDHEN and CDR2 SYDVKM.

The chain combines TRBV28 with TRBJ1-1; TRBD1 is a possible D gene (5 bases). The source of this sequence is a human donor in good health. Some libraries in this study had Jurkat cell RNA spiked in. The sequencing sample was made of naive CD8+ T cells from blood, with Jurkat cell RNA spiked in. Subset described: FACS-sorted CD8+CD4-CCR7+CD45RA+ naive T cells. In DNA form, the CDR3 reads TGTGCCAGCAGTAGGCGGGGGGAAGTGAACACTGAAGCTTTCTTT. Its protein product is CASSRRGEVNTEAFF.